This record looks at one T cell receptor (beta chain) sequence and its context. The antigen remains unidentified. CDR3 length equals 14 residues. The V segment lost 0 bases and the J segment 4 bases; nucleotides outside the gene matches: 1. This entry comes from a study of post-analysis software for immune sequencing data. Overall study context: Relapsing-remitting, secondary progressive and progressive-relapsing multiple sclerosis courses were included. Study-wide results and caveats: Patients used about five TRBV segments, including TRBV5-6, TRBV5-1 and TRBV20-1, more often than controls. Strong co-clustering by F measure was seen for same-batch samples. Compared with controls, patients showed significantly lower normalized Chao1 diversity.

Each TCR beta cDNA library carried unique molecular identifiers. A population of about 1 to 11 million T cells gave rise to 450,000 to 500,000 cDNA molecules. MiXCR, run by TCRdb on the PCR reads, gives a single entry per CDR3 protein. The data show hundreds of thousands of distinct CDR3 sequences, around 44% seen once. This sequence joins TRBV12-3 or TRBV12-4 and TRBJ1-1; 8 bases line up with TRBD1. The TCR comes from a girl between 5 and 17 years old with multiple sclerosis. The source material was blood. CDR3 in DNA: TGTGCCAGCAGTTTAGCCAGGGGGCCCACTGAAGCTTTCTTT. Amino acid sequence: CASSLARGPTEAFF.